These 7 T cell receptor beta chains came from one sample sequenced in a study of shared clonotypes between healthy human individuals. This table comes from immunoSEQ multiplex PCR, and its TCRdb copy is limited to in-frame clones, with some not included. The data show hundreds of thousands of clones, around 78% seen once. Sequences were obtained from PBMCs. All receptors derive from a woman aged 40-49 years in good health. Some clones in this sample may be carry-over from other donors' samples.

This CDR3 is CSVEGTSGSGAYNEQFF. CDR3 in DNA: TGCAGCGTTGAGGGGACTAGCGGGAGCGGCGCCTACAATGAGCAGTTCTTC. The chain is built from TRBV29-1 and TRBJ2-1; 14 bases match TRBD2. The CDR3 consists of 17 residues. The germline V gene has CDR1 SQVTM and CDR2 ANQGSEA. V was pared by 3 bases and J by 2 bases, with 6 bases of the junction left unmatched.

V and J are TRBV27 and TRBJ2-2; 7 positions match TRBD1. The CDR3 is 16 residues long. V was clipped by 1 base and J by 1 base; unmatched bases: 3. Germline-derived CDR1 and CDR2 are MNHEY and SMNVEV (reference sequence). DNA of the CDR3: TGTGCCAGCAGTTTATTGGGGACAGAGAACACCGGGGAGCTGTTTTTT. As protein: CASSLLGTENTGELFF.

This clone was seen only a few times. The genes are TRBV2 and TRBJ1-5; 8 nucleotides agree with TRBD1. V lost 1 base to trimming and J lost 7 bases; unmatched junction nucleotides: 6. CDR3 length: 15 residues. Germline V gives CDR1 SNHLY, CDR2 FYNNEI. CDR3 amino acids: CASSEGVRGQQPQHF. CDR3 DNA: TGTGCCAGCAGTGAAGGTGTCAGGGGGCAACAGCCCCAGCATTTT.

V is TRBV18 and J is TRBJ1-1, with unresolved D. Trimming left V 4 bases short and J 1 base short, with 16 bases between. The CDR3 runs 16 residues. Germline CDR1 is KGHSH and CDR2 is LQKENI. CDR3 bases: TGTGCCAGCTCACAAGGAATGGTCACAACGAACACTGAAGCTTTCTTT. Translating gives CASSQGMVTTNTEAFF.

The V call is TRBV19, the J call TRBJ1-5, with D tentatively TRBD1 (6 bases). Germline V lookup: CDR1 LNHDA, CDR2 SQIVND (reference sequence). Trimming left V 6 bases short and J 0 bases short, with 9 bases between. The length of the CDR3 is 14 residues. The CDR3 sequence: CASRRQVSNQPQHF. The DNA for the CDR3 is TGTGCCAGTAGAAGACAGGTTAGCAATCAGCCCCAGCATTTT. The variable domain in full, with the rest retrieved from reference TRBV19 and TRBJ1-5, is DGGITQSPKYLFRKEGQNVTLSCEQNLNHDAMYWYRQDPGQGLRLIYYSQIVNDFQKGDIAEGYSVSREKKESFPLTVTSAQKNPTAFYLCASRRQVSNQPQHFGDGTRLSIL.

This clone occurred once. The chain uses TRBV6-1 and TRBJ2-7; perhaps TRBD1 as D (5 bases). CDR3 length: 15 residues. Germline values: CDR1 MNHNS, CDR2 SASEGT. Deletions cut 5 bases from V and 2 bases from J, with 16 bases between. CDR3 bases: TGTGCCAGCAGTTCCCGGAAGGGGCAAACCTACGAGCAGTACTTC. Translating gives CASSSRKGQTYEQYF.

This clone has a single count. The chain has TRBV6-5 and TRBJ2-1, with 8 nucleotides matching TRBD2. The CDR3 totals 16 residues. Germline lookup yields CDR1 MNHEY and CDR2 SVGAGI. Unmatched junction bases numbered 9, after V lost 2 bases and J lost 6 bases. CDR3: CASSYAGGGIVNEQFF. In nucleotides, the CDR3 is TGTGCCAGCAGTTACGCGGGAGGAGGGATAGTCAATGAGCAGTTCTTC.